These 26 T cell receptor beta chains came from one sample sequenced in a study of T cell responses to AZD1222 COVID-19 vaccine. Profiled with immunoSEQ multiplex PCR; TCRdb holds only in-frame clones, not every one. The sample records more than 110,000 clones, about 91% being singletons. The sequenced sample was peripheral blood, obtained on day 0 of AZD1222 vaccination. Receptors originate from an adult in good health.

V is TRBV6-2 or TRBV6-3 and J is TRBJ2-3; D perhaps matches TRBD2 (5 bases). Germline V lookup: CDR1 MNHEY, CDR2 SVGEGT. Deletions cut 3 bases from V and 0 bases from J, with 22 bases between. The CDR3 sequence is 19 residues long. The CDR3 DNA is TGTGCCAGCAGTTATAACCCCGTCCGGGCTAGCAGCAGCACAGATACGCAGTATTTT. It yields the protein CASSYNPVRASSSTDTQYF.

The V and J genes are TRBV7-2 and TRBJ1-3; 8 nucleotides line up with TRBD1. Germline CDR1 SGHTA, CDR2 FQGNSA. V was pared by 3 bases and J by 4 bases, with 2 bases of the junction left unmatched. The CDR3 is 14 residues long. CDR3 nucleotide sequence: TGTGCCAGCAGCTTTAGACAGGGGGGAAACACCATATATTTT. This translates into CASSFRQGGNTIYF.

The chain joins TRBV28 to TRBJ1-4; D is unclear. CDR1 and CDR2 from the germline V gene are MDHEN and SYDVKM. Trimming shortened V by 3 bases and J by 7 bases, and 6 bases separated the two germline ends. The CDR3 extends over 12 amino acids. The CDR3 here is CASSFRVEKLFF. The DNA of the CDR3 is TGTGCCAGCAGTTTCCGAGTTGAAAAACTGTTTTTT.

The gene calls are TRBV29-1 and TRBJ2-3; possibly TRBD2 for D (5 bases). This CDR3 has 13 amino acids. Germline CDR1 SQVTM, CDR2 ANQGSEA. V lost 7 bases to trimming and J lost 5 bases, with 16 bases between them. In DNA, the CDR3 is TGCAGCGGATTAATTTCGGCGGGAGATACGCAGTATTTT. It encodes CSGLISAGDTQYF.

This chain uses TRBV6-1 with TRBJ2-1; 8 nucleotides agree with TRBD2. CDR1 and CDR2 from the germline V gene are MNHNS and SASEGT. This CDR3 has 18 residues. With 0 bases clipped from V and 4 bases from J, the junction kept 11 bases outside the gene matches. CDR3 bases: TGTGCCAGCAGTGAAGCGGGGGGGGCTAGCGGGCTTTACAATGAGCAGTTCTTC. Protein: CASSEAGGASGLYNEQFF.

The CDR3 DNA sequence: TGTGCCAGTAGTGCCGGGACTGACCTCGCGGGCTACACCTTC. It encodes CASSAGTDLAGYTF. This rearrangement joins TRBV19 to TRBJ1-2; TRBD1 is a possible D gene (5 bases). This CDR3 is 14 amino acids long. CDR1 is LNHDA, CDR2 SQIVND, per germline (reference sequence). Trimming pared 5 bases from V and 8 bases from J, leaving 18 bases between.

This clone was detected only once. V gene TRBV6-5 combines with J gene TRBJ2-2, with D hard to call. Germline CDR1 reads MNHEY; CDR2 reads SVGAGI. This CDR3 has 13 amino acids. Trimming pared 7 bases from V and 0 bases from J, leaving 6 bases between. CDR3 in amino acids: CASIYTNTGELFF. DNA of the CDR3: TGTGCCAGCATCTACACGAACACCGGGGAGCTGTTTTTT.

V gene TRBV6-1 combines with J gene TRBJ1-6; 10 bases agree with TRBD1. The germline V gene has CDR1 MNHNS and CDR2 SASEGT. The junction had 6 bases not matched to a gene; V was cut back by 4 bases and J by 0 bases. CDR3 size: 18 residues. The CDR3 DNA sequence: TGTGCCAGCAGTGGAGGGGGACAGGGGAGCTCCTATAATTCACCCCTCCACTTT. As protein: CASSGGGQGSSYNSPLHF.

The V and J genes are TRBV7-8 and TRBJ2-1, with D perhaps TRBD1 or TRBD2 (6 bases each). This CDR3 region has 12 residues. Germline V gives CDR1 SGHVS, CDR2 FQNEAQ. The V end lost 1 base, the J end lost 9 bases, and 7 bases lay between the germline ends. The CDR3 nucleotides read TGTGCCAGCAGCTTAGAGGGGGGTGAGCAGTTCTTC. Translated: CASSLEGGEQFF.

The chain joins TRBV18 to TRBJ1-4, with a possible D match to TRBD1 (6 bases). Looked up from germline, CDR1 is KGHSH and CDR2 is LQKENI. The CDR3 is 16 amino acids. The V end was cut by 3 bases, the J end by 5 bases, with 16 bases between. CDR3 DNA sequence: TGTGCCAGCTCACCTCCCTCACAGGGCTCGAATGAAAAACTGTTTTTT. Translation gives CASSPPSQGSNEKLFF.

V usage is TRBV27 and J usage is TRBJ1-1; D perhaps matches TRBD1 (6 bases). The CDR3 totals 14 residues. Germline CDR1 MNHEY, CDR2 SMNVEV (reference sequence). Trimming pared 6 bases from V and 1 base from J, leaving 12 bases between. The chain's CDR3 is CASSRGGPNTEAFF. As DNA, the CDR3 is TGTGCCAGCAGCCGGGGGGGGCCGAACACTGAAGCTTTCTTT.

This clone was detected a few times. The chain carries TRBV28 and TRBJ2-3; D is possibly TRBD2 (5 bases). V was cut by 3 bases and J by 4 bases, with 14 bases left in between. The CDR3 runs to 15 residues. From germline, CDR1 is MDHEN and CDR2 SYDVKM. CDR3: CASSFDSSSSDTQYF. The CDR3 bases are TGTGCCAGCAGTTTTGACTCTAGCAGCTCAGATACGCAGTATTTT.

CDR3 loop: CATSDFKGLGYTF. CDR3 nucleotide sequence: TGTGCCACCAGTGATTTTAAGGGTCTGGGCTACACCTTC. The V gene is TRBV24-1, the J gene TRBJ1-2, with D unresolved. The V gene's germline CDR1 is KGHDR and CDR2 SFDVKD. The CDR3 spans 13 residues. Trimming cost V 1 base and J 8 bases, with 10 bases left between them.

This chain links TRBV5-1 with TRBJ1-1; a possible D gene is TRBD1 (5 bases). CDR1 and CDR2 from the germline V gene are SGHRS and YFSETQ. V was shortened by 0 bases and J by 1 base, with 7 bases between the two germline ends. This CDR3 comprises 14 residues. The CDR3, as DNA: TGCGCCAGCAGCTTGGCAGGGAGGAACACTGAAGCTTTCTTT. Its translation is CASSLAGRNTEAFF.

The chain carries TRBV7-9 and TRBJ1-4, with no clear D. The V gene lost 5 bases and the J gene lost 5 bases, with 15 bases spanning the gap. There are 15 residues in the CDR3. Germline values: CDR1 SEHNR, CDR2 FQNEAQ (reference sequence). CDR3 loop: CASSVELRGNEKLFF. The CDR3 nucleotides read TGTGCCAGCAGCGTCGAACTCCGCGGCAATGAAAAACTGTTTTTT.

This clone was seen only once. The gene calls are TRBV6-2 or TRBV6-3 and TRBJ1-5, with a weak D call TRBD1 (5 bases). Trimming took off 6 bases at V and 8 bases at J, with 23 bases between the two ends. Per the germline V gene, CDR1 is MNHEY and CDR2 is SVGEGT. The CDR3 is 16 residues long. CDR3 bases: TGTGCCAGCAGCCGATACGACAGCTCTTTCTGGGAGCCCCAGCATTTT. Translation gives CASSRYDSSFWEPQHF.

The chain has TRBV7-2 and TRBJ1-5; D remains unclear. The CDR3 is 14 residues long. Germline CDR1 and CDR2: SGHTA and FQGNSA. The V and J ends lost 3 bases and 7 bases respectively, with 13 bases between them. CDR3 nucleotide sequence: TGTGCCAGCAGCTTTAAGGGAAGCGGGCAGCCCCAGCATTTT. This translates into CASSFKGSGQPQHF.

The rearrangement joins TRBV12-1 to TRBJ2-3; the listed D gene, TRBD1, was not tested against the DNA. TRBV12-1 is a pseudogene locus. The CDR3 is made up of 16 amino acids. The CDR3 region has the DNA TGTGCCAGCAGCTTAAGGGGCGATACTAGCACAGATACGCAGTATTTT. Translation: CASSLRGDTSTDTQYF.

V gene TRBV10-3 combines with J gene TRBJ2-1; 8 nucleotides line up with TRBD2. Germline V lookup: CDR1 ENHRY, CDR2 SYGVKD. V trimming: 6 bases; J trimming: 6 bases; junction bases outside the gene matches: 1. This CDR3 contains 12 residues. CDR3 sequence reads: CAISGTSNEQFF. CDR3 in DNA: TGTGCCATCAGCGGGACTAGCAATGAGCAGTTCTTC.

This clone was counted a single time. The gene calls are TRBV6-2 or TRBV6-3 and TRBJ1-5; no definite D call. This CDR3 comprises 14 residues. CDR1 is MNHEY and CDR2 is SVGEGT in the germline V gene. Trimming stripped 5 bases from V and 4 bases from J, with 12 bases between. The CDR3 protein is CASSPDGENQPQHF. The CDR3 coding sequence is TGTGCCAGCAGTCCCGACGGCGAAAATCAGCCCCAGCATTTT.

V usage is TRBV5-6 and J usage is TRBJ1-1, with D possibly being TRBD1 (5 bases). The CDR3 spans 14 residues. Trimming left V 2 bases short and J 3 bases short, with 11 bases between. Germline V lookup: CDR1 SGHDT, CDR2 YYEEEE. The CDR3 DNA reads as TGTGCCAGCAGCTTCAGGGCTCTGGACACTGAAGCTTTCTTT. Residues: CASSFRALDTEAFF.

V and J are TRBV9 and TRBJ2-6, with a possible D match to TRBD2 (5 bases). Germline values: CDR1 SGDLS, CDR2 YYNGEE. V lost 2 bases and J 1 base, leaving 7 bases between the germline ends. This CDR3 comprises 15 residues. CDR3 protein: CASSVRGSGANVLTF. The CDR3 coding sequence is TGTGCCAGCAGCGTTCGAGGGTCTGGGGCCAACGTCCTGACTTTC.

By proportion, this clone is medium-sized. The chain is built from TRBV9 and TRBJ2-2; D may correspond to TRBD1 or TRBD2 (5 bases each). The germline gives CDR1 SGDLS, CDR2 YYNGEE. The CDR3 is 13 amino acids. V was cut by 7 bases and J by 6 bases, with 13 bases left in between. CDR3 region: CASATGRSGELFF. In DNA, the CDR3 is TGTGCCAGCGCCACGGGACGTTCCGGGGAGCTGTTTTTT.

The V call is TRBV7-2, the J call TRBJ1-5; TRBD1 matches at 10 bases. This CDR3 has 17 amino acids. Germline CDR1 SGHTA, CDR2 FQGNSA. The V and J ends lost 1 base and 4 bases, in that order; junction bases with no gene match: 7. CDR3 bases: TGTGCCAGCAGCTTAGTTCCTCCGGGACAGGGGAATCAGCCCCAGCATTTT. As protein: CASSLVPPGQGNQPQHF.

V and J are TRBV5-4 and TRBJ1-6; D is unresolved. Germline values: CDR1 SGHNT, CDR2 YYREEE (reference sequence). V was trimmed by 0 bases and J by 9 bases, leaving 10 bases between them. This CDR3 has 14 residues. The CDR3 bases are TGTGCCAGCAGCTTGGGAGGCCGACTTTCACCCCTCCACTTT. Translated: CASSLGGRLSPLHF.

This clone came up once. V and J are TRBV27 and TRBJ1-1; 7 nucleotides line up with TRBD1. Germline V lookup: CDR1 MNHEY, CDR2 SMNVEV (reference sequence). The CDR3 totals 14 residues. V lost 5 bases to trimming and J lost 1 base; unmatched junction nucleotides: 4. The CDR3 DNA sequence: TGTGCCAGCAGTACTTGGGACAGGAACACTGAAGCTTTCTTT. Protein product: CASSTWDRNTEAFF.